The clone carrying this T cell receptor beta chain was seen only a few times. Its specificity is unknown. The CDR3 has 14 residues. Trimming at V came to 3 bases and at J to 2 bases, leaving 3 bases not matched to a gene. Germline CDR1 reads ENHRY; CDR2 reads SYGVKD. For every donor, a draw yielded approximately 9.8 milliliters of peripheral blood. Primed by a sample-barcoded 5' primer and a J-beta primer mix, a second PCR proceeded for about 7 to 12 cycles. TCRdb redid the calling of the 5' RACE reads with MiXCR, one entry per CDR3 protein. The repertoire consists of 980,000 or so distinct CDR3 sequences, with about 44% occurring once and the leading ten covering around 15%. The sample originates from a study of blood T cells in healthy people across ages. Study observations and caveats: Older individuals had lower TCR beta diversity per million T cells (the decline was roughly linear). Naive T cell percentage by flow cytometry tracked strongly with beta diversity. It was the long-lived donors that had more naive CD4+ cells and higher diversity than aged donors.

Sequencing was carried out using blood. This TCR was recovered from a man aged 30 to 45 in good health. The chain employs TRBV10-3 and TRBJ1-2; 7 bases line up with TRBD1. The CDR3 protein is CAISDGTDNYGYTF. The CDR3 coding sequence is TGTGCCATCAGTGACGGGACAGACAACTATGGCTACACCTTC.